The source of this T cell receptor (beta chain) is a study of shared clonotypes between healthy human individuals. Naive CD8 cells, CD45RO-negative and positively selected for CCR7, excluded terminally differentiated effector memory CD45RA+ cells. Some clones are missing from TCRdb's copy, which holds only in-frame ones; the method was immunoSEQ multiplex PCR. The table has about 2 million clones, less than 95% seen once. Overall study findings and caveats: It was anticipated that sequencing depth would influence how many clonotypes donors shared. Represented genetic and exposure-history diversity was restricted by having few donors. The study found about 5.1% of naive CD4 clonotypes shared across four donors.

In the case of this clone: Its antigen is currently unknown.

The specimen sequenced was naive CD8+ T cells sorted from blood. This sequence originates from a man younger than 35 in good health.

CDR3 nucleotides: TGTGCCAGCAGCCAGGACAGGGGTTTGTATTCACCCCTCCACTTT. This sequence encodes CASSQDRGLYSPLHF. The chain joins TRBV5-6 to TRBJ1-6; TRBD1 matches at 9 bases. There are 15 residues in the CDR3. V lost 4 bases and J lost 8; bases outside the gene matches: 7. Germline V gene data show CDR1 as SGHDT and CDR2 as YYEEEE.